These 32 T cell receptor beta chains were sequenced from one sample in a study of control samples from healthy donors and cancer patients. This table comes from immunoSEQ multiplex PCR, and its TCRdb copy is limited to in-frame clones, with some not included. The data show about 150,000 clones, about 94% seen once. Sequencing was done on a sample of blood. The receptors were sampled from a man aged 35 to 55 in good health.

This chain connects TRBV27 to TRBJ1-2; TRBD1 might be the D (6 bases). V lost 3 bases and J 5 bases, leaving 16 bases between the germline ends. In germline, CDR1 is MNHEY, CDR2 SMNVEV (reference sequence). This CDR3 is built from 15 residues. As DNA, the CDR3 is TGTGCCAGCAGTTTTCAACGGGGGCACGCTTATGGCTACACCTTC. This gives the protein CASSFQRGHAYGYTF.

The V and J genes are TRBV19 and TRBJ1-1, with no clear D. Deletions cut 3 bases from V and 0 bases from J, with 5 bases between. Germline V CDR1 and CDR2: LNHDA, SQIVND (reference sequence). The CDR3 has 13 amino acids. CDR3: CASSILVNTEAFF. DNA of the CDR3: TGTGCCAGTAGTATCTTGGTGAACACTGAAGCTTTCTTT.

The chain carries TRBV12-3 or TRBV12-4 and TRBJ1-2; D gene uncertain. Trimming left V 0 bases short and J 2 bases short, with 4 bases between. This CDR3 spans 13 amino acids. CDR3 sequence reads: CASSLAGNYGYTF. CDR3 in DNA: TGTGCCAGCAGTTTAGCAGGGAACTATGGCTACACCTTC.

This sequence joins TRBV28 and TRBJ1-4; TRBD1 matches 7 bases. The CDR3 consists of 18 residues. V gave up 4 bases and J gave up 0 bases; unmatched junction bases: 11. Per germline, CDR1 MDHEN and CDR2 SYDVKM. The CDR3 spells CASSSEWDRGTTNEKLFF. CDR3 DNA: TGTGCCAGCAGTTCGGAGTGGGACAGAGGGACAACTAATGAAAAACTGTTTTTT.

V gene TRBV5-6 combines with J gene TRBJ1-1; D unclear. Trimming pared 2 bases from V and 1 base from J, leaving 12 bases between. The CDR3 loop spans 15 amino acids. Germline-derived CDR1 and CDR2 are SGHDT and YYEEEE. CDR3 protein: CASSFNGRTNTEAFF. The CDR3 nucleotides are TGTGCCAGCAGCTTTAATGGGAGGACGAACACTGAAGCTTTCTTT.

CDR3 in DNA: TGTGCCACCACGACAGGGCCAACGGGGGGCTACACCTTC. Its protein is CATTTGPTGGYTF. The gene calls are TRBV12-3 or TRBV12-4 and TRBJ1-2; 7 bases align to TRBD1. After removal of 10 bases from V and 8 bases from J, the junction contained 13 bases not matched to a gene. This CDR3 region has 13 residues.

V gene TRBV24-1 combines with J gene TRBJ2-5; tentative D call: TRBD2 (5 bases). Germline CDR1 reads KGHDR; CDR2 reads SFDVKD. This CDR3 spans 16 amino acids. Trimming took off 4 bases at V and 5 bases at J, with 19 bases between the two ends. This CDR3 reads CATSDPHRPTGETQYF. CDR3 DNA sequence: TGTGCCACCAGTGACCCACACCGACCCACGGGGGAGACCCAGTACTTC.

The chain uses TRBV24-1 and TRBJ2-3; no firm D call. The CDR3 sequence is 13 residues long. Germline CDR1 is KGHDR and CDR2 is SFDVKD. Between the trimmed V and J ends, which lost 2 bases and 12 bases, there was a span of 14 bases. The CDR3 is CATSDSHTDGQYF. CDR3 DNA sequence: TGTGCCACCAGTGATTCCCACACGGACGGCCAGTATTTT.

This chain joins TRBV7-8 and TRBJ1-3; no clear D gene. The V gene lost 5 bases and the J gene lost 11 bases, with 16 bases spanning the gap. From germline, CDR1 is SGHVS and CDR2 FQNEAQ. The CDR3 is 13 amino acids. CDR3 DNA sequence: TGTGCCAGCAGCCTGGGCATTTTGGGGTCCATATATTTT. Translated, it gives CASSLGILGSIYF.

The CDR3 DNA is TGTGCCAGCAGCTTAGAAAGAGGGGGAGAGCAGTTCTTC. Translating it yields CASSLERGGEQFF. The rearrangement links TRBV11-2 to TRBJ2-1; weak D call: TRBD1 (6 bases). The CDR3 has 13 residues. Germline-derived CDR1 and CDR2 are SGHAT and FQNNGV. Between the trimmed V and J ends, which lost 0 bases and 10 bases, there was a span of 10 bases.

The chain has TRBV7-2 and TRBJ1-5; D not certain. The CDR3 extends over 12 amino acids. Germline assignment: CDR1 SGHTA and CDR2 FQGNSA. Trimming took off 2 bases at V and 6 bases at J, with 5 bases between the two ends. The CDR3 DNA follows: TGTGCCAGCAGCTTAATCGGTCAGCCCCAGCATTTT. Translating gives CASSLIGQPQHF.

V and J are TRBV28 and TRBJ1-2, with TRBD1 identical over 9 bases. Germline assignment: CDR1 MDHEN and CDR2 SYDVKM. With 6 bases clipped from V and 5 bases from J, the junction kept 4 bases outside the gene matches. CDR3 length: 13 residues. CDR3 nucleotide sequence: TGTGCCAGCAGGATCGACAGGGGGTATGGCTACACCTTC. Translation: CASRIDRGYGYTF.

This chain uses TRBV29-1 with TRBJ2-3; D possibly uses TRBD1 or TRBD2 (6 bases each). Germline values: CDR1 SQVTM, CDR2 ANQGSEA. V was shortened by 1 base and J by 2 bases, with 7 bases between the two germline ends. This CDR3 is 13 amino acids long. CDR3 protein: CSVEGGATDTQYF. The CDR3 DNA reads TGCAGCGTTGAAGGGGGGGCCACAGATACGCAGTATTTT.

The chain carries TRBV5-4 and TRBJ2-7, with 7 bases lining up with TRBD1. Germline trimming cut 4 bases from V and 0 bases from J; bases unmatched to any gene: 4. Germline values: CDR1 SGHNT, CDR2 YYREEE (reference sequence). The CDR3 is made up of 14 amino acids. As DNA, the CDR3 is TGTGCCAGCAGCCCTGGGGACAGCTCCTACGAGCAGTACTTC. Translating it yields CASSPGDSSYEQYF.

J is TRBJ1-2 and V is TRBV15; D not certain. The length of the CDR3 is 16 residues. The V end was cut by 0 bases, the J end by 6 bases, with 17 bases between. Germline V lookup: CDR1 LNHNV, CDR2 YYDKDF (reference sequence). CDR3: CATSRDLTPSGDGYTF. DNA of the CDR3: TGTGCCACCAGCAGAGATCTAACTCCCAGTGGGGATGGCTACACCTTC.

The chain employs TRBV4-2 and TRBJ1-1, with 10 nucleotides matching TRBD1. Trimming removed 3 bases from V and 4 bases from J; junction bases left unmatched: 5. CDR3 size: 15 residues. Germline CDR1 is LGHNA and CDR2 is YNFKEQ. The DNA of the CDR3 is TGTGCCAGCAGCCACCCTAGGACAGGGGGCACTGAAGCTTTCTTT. Its translation: CASSHPRTGGTEAFF.

With regard to this clone: The junction and the germline gene differ at one end; a read error may be behind it. The sample carries other DNA sequences with the same CDR3. This chain links TRBV18 with TRBJ1-1; 7 nucleotides align to TRBD1. This CDR3 is built from 15 residues. The germline V gene encodes CDR1 KGHSH and CDR2 LQKENI. The CDR3, as DNA: TGTGCCAGCTCACCCAGACAGGGTATGAACACTGAAGCCTTCTTT. Its protein product is CASSPRQGMNTEAFF.

The chain uses TRBV5-6 and TRBJ1-3; D is possibly TRBD1 (6 bases). The CDR3 spans 18 residues. Germline CDR1 and CDR2: SGHDT and YYEEEE. The germline V and J ends were trimmed by 4 bases and 5 bases, with 25 bases remaining between them. CDR3 nucleotide sequence: TGTGCCAGCAGCCCGACCGGGCGCTTGGGGGGCTTACGAAACACCATATATTTT. Its protein is CASSPTGRLGGLRNTIYF.

Only one count was recorded for this clone. The gene calls are TRBV7-9 and TRBJ1-2; D perhaps matches TRBD1 (6 bases). Germline assignment: CDR1 SEHNR and CDR2 FQNEAQ (reference sequence). Deletions cut 5 bases from V and 5 bases from J, with 12 bases between. CDR3 length: 13 amino acids. The CDR3 DNA reads TGTGCCAGCAGCCCGACAGGCGGATATGGCTACACCTTC. As protein: CASSPTGGYGYTF.

The chain carries TRBV18 and TRBJ2-6; tentatively, D is TRBD1 (5 bases). Germline values: CDR1 KGHSH, CDR2 LQKENI. CDR3 length equals 18 residues. Trimming pared 3 bases from V and 0 bases from J, leaving 15 bases between. The CDR3 bases are TGTGCCAGCTCACCGCTTCCCGGACAAACCTCTGGGGCCAACGTCCTGACTTTC. Amino acid sequence: CASSPLPGQTSGANVLTF.

V usage is TRBV19 and J usage is TRBJ2-6; possibly TRBD1 for D (6 bases). Germline CDR1 and CDR2: LNHDA and SQIVND (reference sequence). The V and J ends lost 5 bases and 0 bases respectively, with 14 bases between them. The CDR3 consists of 17 residues. CDR3 protein: CASSPRQASSGANVLTF. CDR3 bases: TGTGCCAGTAGTCCCCGACAGGCGAGCTCTGGGGCCAACGTCCTGACTTTC.

Comment on this clone: The CDR3 end shows no conserved phenylalanine or tryptophan, and so a read error is likely. Because the CDR3's place on the DNA is in doubt, the DNA is left out and the CDR3 is given as listed by TCRdb. The chain couples TRBV5-1 to TRBJ2-4. Germline V gives CDR1 SGHRS, CDR2 YFSETQ. A total of 13 residues make up the CDR3, ends included. The CDR3 loop reads CASSASGQGRFRI.

The chain combines TRBV5-1 with TRBJ2-4; no clear D. Germline V gene lookup returns CDR1 SGHRS and CDR2 YFSETQ. Trimming pared 0 bases from V and 1 base from J, leaving 5 bases between. This CDR3 is 14 amino acids long. The CDR3 is CASSLGAAKNIQYF. The CDR3, as DNA: TGCGCCAGCAGCTTGGGGGCCGCCAAAAACATTCAGTACTTC.

CDR3 DNA sequence: TGTGCCAGCAGCCAATGGACAGGGGGCGTTAGTCAGCCCCAGCATTTT. It translates to CASSQWTGGVSQPQHF. The V and J genes are TRBV7-9 and TRBJ1-5; 11 bases are a match to TRBD1. The CDR3 is 16 amino acids. Germline lookup yields CDR1 SEHNR and CDR2 FQNEAQ (reference sequence). Trimming cost V 5 bases and J 6 bases; bases outside gene matches: 9.

The chain couples TRBV2 to TRBJ2-5; 7 nucleotides align to TRBD1. Unmatched junction bases numbered 9, after V lost 6 bases and J lost 5 bases. Germline CDR1 and CDR2: SNHLY and FYNNEI. The CDR3 loop spans 14 amino acids. This CDR3 is CASSPDRPRETQYF. CDR3 sequence (DNA): TGTGCCAGCAGCCCGGACAGGCCTCGGGAGACCCAGTACTTC.

This chain joins TRBV11-3 and TRBJ1-1; D ambiguous. Germline V gene lookup returns CDR1 SGHNT and CDR2 YENEEA. The CDR3 has 13 residues. The V and J ends lost 1 base and 0 bases respectively, with 3 bases between them. The CDR3 sequence is CASSLALNTEAFF. CDR3 coding DNA: TGTGCCAGCAGCTTAGCCCTGAACACTGAAGCTTTCTTT.

V gene TRBV27 combines with J gene TRBJ1-2; 7 bases are a match to TRBD1. This CDR3 is built from 16 residues. V shed 0 bases and J 7 bases; nucleotides not matched to a gene: 11. CDR1 MNHEY and CDR2 SMNVEV come from the germline V gene (reference sequence). CDR3: CASSLSGGTAARGYTF. Written as DNA, the CDR3 is TGTGCCAGCAGTTTATCGGGGGGGACAGCCGCGCGTGGCTACACCTTC.

This chain joins TRBV2 and TRBJ1-6; maybe TRBD1 (6 bases). The CDR3 loop spans 14 amino acids. The germline gives CDR1 SNHLY, CDR2 FYNNEI. V shed 3 bases and J shed 6 bases, with 9 bases lying between them. The CDR3 DNA reads as TGTGCCAGCAGTGAGGAAGGGGGTAATTCACCCCTCCACTTT. This translates into CASSEEGGNSPLHF.

Concerning this clone itself: Other DNA sequences in the sample encode the same CDR3. The chain couples TRBV19 to TRBJ2-6; 7 bases align to TRBD2. Germline lookup yields CDR1 LNHDA and CDR2 SQIVND (reference sequence). The CDR3 length is 15 residues. Losses at the gene ends were 4 bases for V and 2 bases for J; bases not matched to a gene: 2. The CDR3 reads CASSRGGAGANVLTF. The DNA for the CDR3 is TGTGCCAGTAGTAGGGGGGGTGCTGGGGCCAACGTCCTGACTTTC. The full variable domain, its missing parts supplied by reference TRBV19 and TRBJ2-6, is DGGITQSPKYLFRKEGQNVTLSCEQNLNHDAMYWYRQDPGQGLRLIYYSQIVNDFQKGDIAEGYSVSREKKESFPLTVTSAQKNPTAFYLCASSRGGAGANVLTFGAGSRLTVL.

The V and J genes are TRBV19 and TRBJ1-5; D is unclear. The CDR3 is made up of 12 amino acids. V was shortened by 3 bases and J by 3 bases, with 3 bases between the two germline ends. The germline V gene encodes CDR1 LNHDA and CDR2 SQIVND (reference sequence). CDR3 bases: TGTGCCAGTAGTATCCTCAATCAGCCCCAGCATTTT. This encodes CASSILNQPQHF.

The CDR3 is CASSSDGDGYTF. DNA of the CDR3: TGTGCCAGCAGCTCCGACGGAGATGGCTACACCTTC. The J gene is TRBJ1-2, the V gene TRBV5-4, with D unresolved. V lost 3 bases and J 6 bases, leaving 9 bases between the germline ends. Germline V gene lookup returns CDR1 SGHNT and CDR2 YYREEE (reference sequence). The CDR3 sequence is 12 residues long.

The chain has TRBV19 and TRBJ1-1, with D perhaps TRBD1 (5 bases). The CDR3 spans 14 residues. V lost 2 bases to trimming and J lost 4 bases, with 11 bases between them. CDR1 and CDR2 (germline): LNHDA, SQIVND (reference sequence). The CDR3 region has the DNA TGTGCCAGTAGTATAAACCGGGACGTCACTGAAGCTTTCTTT. Its translation: CASSINRDVTEAFF.